This T cell receptor (beta chain) was sequenced for a study of blood T cell repertoires in COVID-19. In the study overall: Italy, Spain and the United States were the sources of the convalescent and acute COVID-19 samples.

Participants spanned ages about 18 to 95 years and resided in fewer than 30 US areas. Cohort assignment relied on participant-reported clinical history. Recovered Cohort 3 donors showed two negative PCRs, clearance, or symptom resolution. From germline, CDR1 is LNHDA and CDR2 SQIVND (reference sequence). The length of the CDR3 is 17 residues. Trimming removed 5 bases from V and 0 bases from J, with 18 bases in between. Measured with immunoSEQ multiplex PCR; TCRdb has only the in-frame clones, and not every one. Of under 200,000 clones listed, roughly 80% are singletons. The receptor was isolated from a man aged 50 or older who had recovered from COVID-19. This chain uses TRBV19 with TRBJ2-3; D ambiguous. The sequenced sample was PBMCs or T cells enriched from blood (not recorded which). The CDR3 sequence: CASSHLGTSSSTDTQYF. CDR3 DNA: TGTGCCAGTAGTCATTTGGGCACATCGTCTAGCACAGATACGCAGTATTTT.